These 11 T cell receptor beta chains were all obtained from the same sample, sequenced in a study of OX40 agonist ivuxolimab in advanced cancers. Using immunoSEQ multiplex PCR, the repertoire was profiled, and TCRdb retains in-frame clones only, with some absent. The sample consists of 100,000 to 150,000 clones, 85% to 95% of them appearing once. The material was CD4+ or CD8+ T cells sorted from blood, obtained in a trial of the OX40 agonist ivuxolimab. Receptors originate from an adult with an advanced solid tumor such as melanoma, head and neck, liver or kidney cancer.

The V gene is TRBV19, the J gene TRBJ2-7, with 8 bases fitting TRBD2. This CDR3 is built from 14 residues. Trimming cost V 3 bases and J 5 bases; bases outside gene matches: 6. Looked up from germline, CDR1 is LNHDA and CDR2 is SQIVND (reference sequence). This CDR3 is CASSIGLASDEQYF. The DNA of the CDR3 is TGTGCCAGTAGTATCGGACTAGCCAGCGACGAGCAGTACTTC. Using reference TRBV19 and TRBJ2-7 for the parts outside the CDR3, the full variable domain is DGGITQSPKYLFRKEGQNVTLSCEQNLNHDAMYWYRQDPGQGLRLIYYSQIVNDFQKGDIAEGYSVSREKKESFPLTVTSAQKNPTAFYLCASSIGLASDEQYFGPGTRLTVT.

The J gene is TRBJ1-1, the V gene TRBV5-8; TRBD1 matches at 8 bases. Germline loops: CDR1 SGHTS, CDR2 YDEGEE. The length of the CDR3 is 17 residues. The V segment lost 5 bases and the J segment 0 bases; nucleotides outside the gene matches: 12. The CDR3 region is CASRNSGTGFMNTEAFF. CDR3 DNA: TGTGCCAGCAGAAATTCCGGGACAGGTTTCATGAACACTGAAGCTTTCTTT.

The genes are TRBV7-6 and TRBJ2-1, with 7 bases lining up with TRBD2. Trimming cost V 5 bases and J 5 bases; bases outside gene matches: 9. This CDR3 contains 15 residues. Germline-derived CDR1 and CDR2 are SGHVS and FNYEAQ. The CDR3 DNA reads as TGTGCCAGCAGCATTAGCGGGCTAACGAACAATGAGCAGTTCTTC. Translation gives CASSISGLTNNEQFF.

Of note for this clone: This same CDR3 is encoded by further DNA sequences in the sample. This chain connects TRBV13 to TRBJ2-3; D is uncertain. The V and J ends lost 3 bases and 0 bases respectively, with 4 bases between them. Germline V gene sequence: CDR1 PRHDT, CDR2 FYEKMQ (reference sequence). CDR3 length: 13 residues. CDR3 protein: CASSLGSTDTQYF. In DNA, the CDR3 is TGTGCCAGCAGCTTGGGGAGCACAGATACGCAGTATTTT.

V is TRBV6-1 and J is TRBJ2-3; 9 nucleotides agree with TRBD2. The CDR3 totals 21 residues. CDR1 is MNHNS and CDR2 is SASEGT in the germline V gene. V lost 2 bases, J lost 6 bases, and 24 bases stayed unmatched. CDR3 nucleotide sequence: TGTGCCAGCAGTGAATACCGGATACGAGTAGCGGGAGTGATAAAGGCTGATACGCAGTATTTT. Amino acid sequence: CASSEYRIRVAGVIKADTQYF.

The rearrangement uses TRBV5-4 and TRBJ1-1; D unclear. The germline V gene has CDR1 SGHNT and CDR2 YYREEE (reference sequence). V was cut by 2 bases and J by 1 base, with 6 bases left in between. The CDR3 extends over 13 amino acids. Written as DNA, the CDR3 is TGTGCCAGCAGCTTACAAGGGAACACTGAAGCTTTCTTT. This encodes CASSLQGNTEAFF.

In nucleotides, the CDR3 is TGTGCCAGCAGTTACCAGGCACGGAGTGCGGTAGAGCAGTACTTC. It encodes CASSYQARSAVEQYF. The chain links TRBV6-5 to TRBJ2-7; D unclear. Germline CDR1 and CDR2: MNHEY and SVGAGI. The CDR3 is 15 residues long. The V end was cut by 2 bases, the J end by 7 bases, with 18 bases between.

This clone was recorded only once. The CDR3, as DNA: TGTGCCGCCGGCGGACAGGACGGAAACACCATATATTTT. Translated: CAAGGQDGNTIYF. The genes are TRBV28 and TRBJ1-3; TRBD1 agrees at 7 bases. After removal of 11 bases from V and 4 bases from J, the junction contained 8 bases not matched to a gene. Germline V gene sequence: CDR1 MDHEN, CDR2 SYDVKM. The CDR3 consists of 13 residues.

J is TRBJ1-1 and V is TRBV14; weak D call: TRBD1 (6 bases). The CDR3 spans 13 residues. Germline CDR1 and CDR2: SGHDN and FVKESK. The V end was cut by 7 bases, the J end by 7 bases, with 16 bases between. Here the CDR3 DNA reads TGTGCCAGCAAGTGGGACACCAAGGGTGAAGCTTTCTTT. This translates into CASKWDTKGEAFF.

The chain carries TRBV19 and TRBJ2-5; D unresolved. Trimming removed 4 bases at V and 1 base at J, with 1 base between. Germline V gene sequence: CDR1 LNHDA, CDR2 SQIVND (reference sequence). The CDR3 has 11 amino acids. CDR3 residues: CASSTQETQYF. DNA of the CDR3: TGTGCCAGTAGTACCCAAGAGACCCAGTACTTC.

V and J are TRBV9 and TRBJ1-1, with unresolved D. Germline CDR1 SGDLS, CDR2 YYNGEE. V lost 0 bases and J 8 bases, leaving 11 bases between the germline ends. The CDR3 has 13 amino acids. CDR3 region: CASSVVDGLEAFF. The DNA for the CDR3 is TGTGCCAGCAGCGTAGTCGACGGTTTGGAAGCTTTCTTT.